This T cell receptor beta chain was identified in a study of Ad26.COV2.S vaccination and SARS-CoV-2 variants. Study overall: The trial was COV1001 and the donor's arm was Ad26.COV2.S.

Treatment denoted: some 20 received Ad26.COV2.S at low or high dose, single or two shots; 5 received placebo; per-sample allocation not given. After the first vaccine or placebo injection, samples were drawn on day 63. This clone appeared once. The CDR3 sequence is 14 residues long. V was clipped by 1 base and J by 8 bases, with 15 bases between them. Germline CDR1 and CDR2: SGHTS and YDEGEE. Assay used: immunoSEQ multiplex PCR; TCRdb lists only in-frame clones, some missing. The data show about 350,000 clones, with roughly 85% seen just once and 3% to 4% held by the top ten. This TCR was recovered from a person aged 18 to 65 who received the Ad26.COV2.S COVID-19 vaccine or a placebo. The J gene is TRBJ1-1, the V gene TRBV5-8, with D possibly being TRBD1 (5 bases). The specimen was peripheral blood, collected in a trial of Ad26.COV2.S vaccine versus placebo. CDR3 nucleotides: TGTGCCAGCAGCTTGAGGGGCAATAGAAGGGAAGCTTTCTTT. Protein product: CASSLRGNRREAFF.